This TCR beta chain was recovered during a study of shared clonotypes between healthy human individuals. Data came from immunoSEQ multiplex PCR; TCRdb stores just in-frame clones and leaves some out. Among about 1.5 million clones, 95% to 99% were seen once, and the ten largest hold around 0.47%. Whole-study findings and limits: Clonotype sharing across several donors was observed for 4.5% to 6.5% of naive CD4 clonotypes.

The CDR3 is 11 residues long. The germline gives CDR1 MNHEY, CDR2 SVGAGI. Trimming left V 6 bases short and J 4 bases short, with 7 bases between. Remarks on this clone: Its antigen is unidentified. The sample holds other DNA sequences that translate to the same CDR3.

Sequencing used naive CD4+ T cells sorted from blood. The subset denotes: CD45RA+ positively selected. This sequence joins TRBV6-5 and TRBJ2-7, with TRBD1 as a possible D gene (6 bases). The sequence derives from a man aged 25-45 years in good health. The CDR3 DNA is TGTGCCAGCAGGCAGGGGTACGAGCAGTACTTC. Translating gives CASRQGYEQYF.